The 10 T cell receptor beta chains in this list originate from one sample, sequenced in a study of beta chain features in type 1 diabetes (dated by TCRdb to the late 2010s). The library was prepared using the immunoSEQ multiplex PCR assay. The High Capacity cDNA Reverse Transcription Kit was used to reverse transcribe all of the isolated RNA, meaning that expressed TCRB transcripts were what got sequenced. TCRdb took this table from immuneACCESS and kept in-frame rearrangements with V and J called. Such tables lack part of the clones; where checked against another copy, unresolved V genes explain under half of the gap, and the rest is unexplained. The sample profile shows 450,000 to 600,000 clones; approximately 31% of them were found once. The biggest ten clones account for 0.05% to 0.07% of the sample. What was sequenced was naive CD4+ T cells from blood. This specimen's cell subset or site label, interpreted: true naive CD4+ T cells. Receptor source: a man between 18 and 29 years old in good health.

CDR3 bases: TGTGCCAGCAGCTTAGTCCTAGCGGGAGTCCCAACGACAGATACGCAGTATTTT. This encodes CASSLVLAGVPTTDTQYF. The chain uses TRBV7-6 and TRBJ2-3, with 10 bases fitting TRBD2. CDR3 length: 18 amino acids. Trimming took 1 base from V and 3 from J; bases not matched to a gene: 10. CDR1 and CDR2 (germline): SGHVS, FNYEAQ.

Only a few counts were recorded for this clone. The chain combines TRBV29-1 with TRBJ1-4, with D perhaps matching TRBD1 (5 bases). Trimming stripped 7 bases from V and 7 bases from J, with 16 bases between. CDR3 length: 13 residues. CDR1 is SQVTM and CDR2 is ANQGSEA in the germline V gene. The CDR3 is CSAGQRSGEKLFF. In DNA, the CDR3 is TGCAGCGCAGGGCAGCGAAGCGGTGAAAAACTGTTTTTT. Supplemented by reference TRBV29-1 and TRBJ1-4, the full variable domain reads SAVISQKPSRDICQRGTSLTIQCQVDSQVTMMFWYRQQPGQSLTLIATANQGSEATYESGFVIDKFPISRPNLTFSTLTVSNMSPEDSSIYLCSAGQRSGEKLFFGSGTQLSVL.

This clone has only a few counts. This chain's CDR3 is CASSALPGANEQFF. The CDR3 DNA reads TGCGCCAGCAGCGCACTCCCGGGAGCAAATGAGCAGTTCTTC. The chain is built from TRBV5-1 and TRBJ2-1; D is possibly TRBD2 (6 bases). The CDR3 length is 14 residues. The V gene lost 4 bases and the J gene lost 7 bases, with 15 bases spanning the gap. Germline CDR1 reads SGHRS; CDR2 reads YFSETQ.

The chain joins TRBV5-1 to TRBJ1-1; 10 bases agree with TRBD1. CDR3 length: 13 amino acids. V was clipped by 4 bases and J by 8 bases; unmatched bases: 5. In germline, CDR1 is SGHRS, CDR2 YFSETQ. The CDR3 sequence is CASSKGQGIEAFF. For the CDR3, the DNA is TGCGCCAGCAGCAAGGGACAGGGGATCGAAGCTTTCTTT.

This chain links TRBV30 with TRBJ1-2; D not resolved. Germline V gene data show CDR1 as GTSNPN and CDR2 as SVGIG (reference sequence). V lost 3 bases and J 7 bases, leaving 9 bases between the germline ends. This CDR3 is built from 11 residues. CDR3 DNA sequence: TGTGCCTGGAGGGGAAGCCCTGGCTACACCTTC. Protein product: CAWRGSPGYTF.

The chain employs TRBV30 and TRBJ1-1, with 7 bases lining up with TRBD1. The CDR3 spans 11 residues. With V trimmed by 8 bases and J by 4 bases, 4 bases remained unmatched. Germline CDR1 is GTSNPN and CDR2 is SVGIG (reference sequence). The CDR3 protein is CAKHRGTEAFF. Written as DNA, the CDR3 is TGTGCCAAACACAGGGGCACTGAAGCTTTCTTT.

The CDR3 spells CASSLASGDTGELFF. The CDR3 coding sequence is TGTGCCAGCAGCTTAGCTAGCGGAGACACCGGGGAGCTGTTTTTT. The V and J genes are TRBV7-9 and TRBJ2-2; a weak D match, TRBD2 (6 bases). This CDR3 region has 15 residues. Germline V gives CDR1 SEHNR, CDR2 FQNEAQ (reference sequence). Trimming took 0 bases from V and 3 from J, leaving 8 bases between them.

This clone showed up just a few times. The chain has TRBV30 and TRBJ1-5; TRBD1 might be the D (5 bases). Germline lookup yields CDR1 GTSNPN and CDR2 SVGIG (reference sequence). The CDR3 spans 13 residues. With 2 bases removed from V and 11 bases from J, the gap between germline ends came to 16 bases. CDR3 DNA sequence: TGTGCCTGGAGTTTGGCCCGGGGAGGGGCCCAGCATTTT. Translation gives CAWSLARGGAQHF. Full variable domain (rest looked up from reference TRBV30 and TRBJ1-5): SQTIHQWPATLVQPVGSPLSLECTVEGTSNPNLYWYRQAAGRGLQLLFYSVGIGQISSEVPQNLSASRPQDRQFILSSKKLLLSDSGFYLCAWSLARGGAQHFGDGTRLSIL.

This clone has a handful of counts. The chain is built from TRBV12-5 and TRBJ2-3; TRBD1 matches at 7 bases. The CDR3 is 15 residues long. With V trimmed by 4 bases and J by 0 bases, 4 bases remained unmatched. Germline V gene data show CDR1 as LGHNT and CDR2 as FRNRAP. In DNA form, the CDR3 reads TGTGCTAGTGGTTCGACAGGGAAAAGCACAGATACGCAGTATTTT. Translation gives CASGSTGKSTDTQYF. Drawing the rest from reference TRBV12-5 and TRBJ2-3, the complete variable domain is DARVTQTPRHKVTEMGQEVTMRCQPILGHNTVFWYRQTMMQGLELLAYFRNRAPLDDSGMPKDRFSAEMPDATLATLKIQPSEPRDSAVYFCASGSTGKSTDTQYFGPGTRLTVL.

The chain has TRBV5-4 and TRBJ1-4, with TRBD1 as a possible D gene (5 bases). Germline CDR1 reads SGHNT; CDR2 reads YYREEE (reference sequence). The CDR3 consists of 13 residues. V lost 7 bases and J lost 5, with 12 bases in between. CDR3 region: CASGTGRNEKLFF. DNA of the CDR3: TGTGCCAGCGGGACCGGGAGAAATGAAAAACTGTTTTTT.